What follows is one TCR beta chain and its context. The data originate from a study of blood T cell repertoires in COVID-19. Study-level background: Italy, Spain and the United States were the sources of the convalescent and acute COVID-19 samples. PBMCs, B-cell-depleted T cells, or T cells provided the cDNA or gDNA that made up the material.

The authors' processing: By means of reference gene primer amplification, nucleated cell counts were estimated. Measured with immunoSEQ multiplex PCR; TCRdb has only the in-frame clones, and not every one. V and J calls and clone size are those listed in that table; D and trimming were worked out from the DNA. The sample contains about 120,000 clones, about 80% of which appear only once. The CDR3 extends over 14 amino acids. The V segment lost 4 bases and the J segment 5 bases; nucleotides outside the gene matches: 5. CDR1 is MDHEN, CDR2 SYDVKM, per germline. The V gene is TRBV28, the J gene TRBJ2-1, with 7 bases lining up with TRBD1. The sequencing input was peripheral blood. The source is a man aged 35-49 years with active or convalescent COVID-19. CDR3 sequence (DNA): TGTGCCAGCAGTTCCCCCGACAGGGACAATGAGCAGTTCTTC. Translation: CASSSPDRDNEQFF.